Below are 8 T cell receptor beta chains sequenced from a single sample in a study of CD8 T cells in Susac syndrome. Reverse transcription of about 0.45 to 1 ug RNA was performed with random hexamers. From the immunoSEQ multiplex PCR reads, TCRdb called clonotypes with MiXCR, one entry per CDR3 protein. Of 150,000 to 200,000 distinct CDR3 sequences listed, about 93% are singletons. The sequenced material came from CD4+ T cells from PBMCs. All receptors come from a human donor in good health.

The chain joins TRBV20-1 to TRBJ2-1, with D unresolved. CDR3 size: 12 residues. Trimming pared 5 bases from V and 4 bases from J, leaving 9 bases between. CDR1 DFQATT and CDR2 SNEGSKA come from the germline V gene (reference sequence). DNA of the CDR3: TGCAGTGCTGTCCAGAAATACAATGAGCAGTTCTTC. It codes for CSAVQKYNEQFF.

The chain is built from TRBV3-1 and TRBJ1-2; 7 bases align to TRBD1. With 4 bases clipped from V and 4 bases from J, the junction kept 9 bases outside the gene matches. Germline CDR1 and CDR2: LGHDT and YNNKEL (reference sequence). CDR3 length: 15 residues. As DNA, the CDR3 is TGTGCCAGCAGCCCCAACGACAGGGTCATCTATGGCTACACCTTC. Translating gives CASSPNDRVIYGYTF.

The count of this clonotype is one. The chain is built from TRBV3-1 and TRBJ2-7, with no clear D. Germline-derived CDR1 and CDR2 are LGHDT and YNNKEL (reference sequence). The CDR3 contains 12 residues. With 3 bases removed from V and 3 bases from J, the gap between germline ends came to 6 bases. The CDR3 coding sequence is TGTGCCAGCAGCCACGCATACTACGAGCAGTACTTC. Translated, it gives CASSHAYYEQYF.

DNA of the CDR3: TGTGCCAGCCGCTCCCGGACAGGGACCTACGAGCAGTACTTC. As protein: CASRSRTGTYEQYF. V usage is TRBV27 and J usage is TRBJ2-7; the match to TRBD1 covers 8 bases. V lost 8 bases and J lost 2; bases outside the gene matches: 8. From germline, CDR1 is MNHEY and CDR2 SMNVEV (reference sequence). The length of the CDR3 is 14 residues.

The chain employs TRBV12-3 or TRBV12-4 and TRBJ1-2; D not certain. The V gene lost 3 bases and the J gene lost 4 bases, with 9 bases spanning the gap. The CDR3 loop spans 13 amino acids. The CDR3 region has the DNA TGTGCCAGCAGTTTCGTACTGCGCTATGGCTACACCTTC. Its translation: CASSFVLRYGYTF.

V and J are TRBV11-2 and TRBJ2-1; D is possibly TRBD2 (6 bases). Trimming removed 1 base at V and 8 bases at J, with 12 bases between. Germline V gene lookup returns CDR1 SGHAT and CDR2 FQNNGV. The CDR3 totals 14 residues. This chain's CDR3 is CASSLGGVVDEQFF. The CDR3 DNA sequence: TGTGCCAGCAGCTTAGGGGGGGTGGTAGATGAGCAGTTCTTC. Supplemented by reference TRBV11-2 and TRBJ2-1, the full variable domain reads EAGVAQSPRYKIIEKRQSVAFWCNPISGHATLYWYQQILGQGPKLLIQFQNNGVVDDSQLPKDRFSAERLKGVDSTLKIQPAKLEDSAVYLCASSLGGVVDEQFFGPGTRLTVL.

The gene calls are TRBV20-1 and TRBJ2-7; TRBD1 might be the D (6 bases). The CDR3 loop spans 13 amino acids. The germline V gene encodes CDR1 DFQATT and CDR2 SNEGSKA (reference sequence). With 4 bases removed from V and 3 bases from J, the gap between germline ends came to 13 bases. Written as DNA, the CDR3 is TGCAGTGCTACCGGACAGAGAGACTACGAGCAGTACTTC. Translated, it gives CSATGQRDYEQYF.

This chain joins TRBV3-1 and TRBJ1-2; 9 nucleotides agree with TRBD1. V dropped 0 bases and J dropped 8; count of bases not matched to a gene: 4. The CDR3 has 14 residues. Looked up from germline, CDR1 is LGHDT and CDR2 is YNNKEL (reference sequence). The CDR3 loop reads CASSQEGTGKGYTF. The DNA of the CDR3 is TGTGCCAGCAGCCAAGAAGGGACAGGGAAGGGCTACACCTTC.